What follows are 4 T cell receptor beta chains derived from one specimen sequenced in a study of T-cell memory formation after mild COVID-19. TCRdb re-called the 5' RACE reads through MiXCR, storing one row per CDR3 protein. This sample has more than 45,000 distinct CDR3 sequences, with 9.3% found just once. Sequences were obtained from PBMCs or a T cell subset sorted from them (not recorded which). The receptors originated from an adult woman who had mild COVID-19 (a few samples of this study predate the infection). Cell type and time point are not known.

The chain recombines TRBV5-6 with TRBJ2-3; 12 bases align to TRBD2. V lost 4 bases, J lost 0 bases, and 15 bases stayed unmatched. This CDR3 contains 20 residues. The germline V gene encodes CDR1 SGHDT and CDR2 YYEEEE. The CDR3 here is CASSPGLRTSGTWSTDTQYF. The CDR3 bases are TGTGCCAGCAGCCCCGGTCTACGGACTAGCGGGACGTGGAGCACAGATACGCAGTATTTT.

The J gene is TRBJ2-3, the V gene TRBV27, with D hard to call. Trimming pared 3 bases from V and 0 bases from J, leaving 10 bases between. CDR1 is MNHEY, CDR2 SMNVEV, per germline (reference sequence). CDR3 size: 15 residues. The CDR3 coding sequence is TGTGCCAGCAGTTTTTCGAGAAGAAGCACAGATACGCAGTATTTT. This sequence encodes CASSFSRRSTDTQYF.

The rearrangement joins TRBV5-1 to TRBJ2-5; D is possibly TRBD1 or TRBD2 (6 bases each). The CDR3 is 15 amino acids. V gave up 4 bases and J gave up 1 base, with 14 bases separating them. Germline V lookup: CDR1 SGHRS, CDR2 YFSETQ. CDR3 sequence: CASSQNGGLQETQYF. In nucleotides, the CDR3 is TGCGCCAGCAGCCAGAATGGGGGGCTCCAAGAGACCCAGTACTTC.

The gene calls are TRBV4-1 and TRBJ2-3, with D perhaps TRBD1 or TRBD2 (5 bases each). Germline CDR1 reads MGHRA; CDR2 reads YSYEKL. CDR3 length: 16 amino acids. Trimming removed 1 base at V and 2 bases at J, with 13 bases between. The CDR3 DNA follows: TGCGCCAGCAGCCAAGGCCCGGGACCGGTCACAGATACGCAGTATTTT. The encoded protein is CASSQGPGPVTDTQYF.